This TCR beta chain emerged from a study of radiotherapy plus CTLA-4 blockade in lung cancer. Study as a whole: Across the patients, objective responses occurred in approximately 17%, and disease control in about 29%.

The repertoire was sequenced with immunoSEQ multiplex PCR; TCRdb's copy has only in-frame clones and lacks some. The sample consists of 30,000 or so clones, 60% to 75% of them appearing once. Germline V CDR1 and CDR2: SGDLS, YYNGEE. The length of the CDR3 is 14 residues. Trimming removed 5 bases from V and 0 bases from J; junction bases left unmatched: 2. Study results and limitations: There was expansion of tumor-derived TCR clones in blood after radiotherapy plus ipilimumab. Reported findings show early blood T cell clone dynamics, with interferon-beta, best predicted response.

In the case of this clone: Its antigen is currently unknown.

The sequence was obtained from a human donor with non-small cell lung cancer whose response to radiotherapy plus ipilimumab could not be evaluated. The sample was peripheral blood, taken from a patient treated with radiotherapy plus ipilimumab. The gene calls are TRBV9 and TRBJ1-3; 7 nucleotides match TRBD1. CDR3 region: CASRGQTSGNTIYF. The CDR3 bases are TGTGCCAGCAGGGGACAGACCTCTGGAAACACCATATATTTT.